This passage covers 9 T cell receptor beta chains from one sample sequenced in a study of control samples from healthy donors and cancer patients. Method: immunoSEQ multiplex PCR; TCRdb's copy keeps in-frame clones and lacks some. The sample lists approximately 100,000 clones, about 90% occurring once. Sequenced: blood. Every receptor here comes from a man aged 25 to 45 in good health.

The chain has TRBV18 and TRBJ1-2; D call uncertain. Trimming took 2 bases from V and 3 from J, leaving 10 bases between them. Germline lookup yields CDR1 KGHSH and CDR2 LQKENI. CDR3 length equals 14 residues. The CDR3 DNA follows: TGTGCCAGCTCACCAGGGCTGAGGTACTATGGCTACACCTTC. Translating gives CASSPGLRYYGYTF.

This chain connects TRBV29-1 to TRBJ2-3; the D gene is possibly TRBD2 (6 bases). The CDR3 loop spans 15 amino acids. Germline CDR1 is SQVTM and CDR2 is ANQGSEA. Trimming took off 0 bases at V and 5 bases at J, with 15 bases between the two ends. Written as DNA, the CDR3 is TGCAGCGTTGAAGATCTAAGCGGGCGGCAAGATACGCAGTATTTT. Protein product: CSVEDLSGRQDTQYF.

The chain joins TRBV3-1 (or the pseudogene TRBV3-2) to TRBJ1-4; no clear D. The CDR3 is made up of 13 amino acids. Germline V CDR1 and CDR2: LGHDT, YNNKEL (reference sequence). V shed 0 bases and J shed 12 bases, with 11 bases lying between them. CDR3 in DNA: TGTGCCAGCAGCCAAGAAAAGAAGAGGGAACTGTTTTTT. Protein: CASSQEKKRELFF.

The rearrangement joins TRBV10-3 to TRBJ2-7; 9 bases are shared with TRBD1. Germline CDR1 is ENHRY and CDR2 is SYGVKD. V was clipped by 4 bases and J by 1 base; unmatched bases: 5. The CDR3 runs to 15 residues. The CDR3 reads CAISGSDRGSYEQYF. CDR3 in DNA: TGTGCCATCAGTGGATCGGACAGGGGATCCTACGAGCAGTACTTC.

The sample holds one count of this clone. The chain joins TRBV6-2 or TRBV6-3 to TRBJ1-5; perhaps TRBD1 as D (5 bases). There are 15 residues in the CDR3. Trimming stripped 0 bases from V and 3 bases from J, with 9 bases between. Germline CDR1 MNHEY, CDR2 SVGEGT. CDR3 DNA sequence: TGTGCCAGCAGTTACTCGACGGGGGTCAATCAGCCCCAGCATTTT. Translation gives CASSYSTGVNQPQHF.

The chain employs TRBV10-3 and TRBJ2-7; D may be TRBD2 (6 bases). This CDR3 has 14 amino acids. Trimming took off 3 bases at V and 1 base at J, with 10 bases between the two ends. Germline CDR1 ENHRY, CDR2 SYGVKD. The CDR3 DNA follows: TGTGCCATCAGTGATCTCCGGGAGTCCTACGAGCAGTACTTC. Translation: CAISDLRESYEQYF.

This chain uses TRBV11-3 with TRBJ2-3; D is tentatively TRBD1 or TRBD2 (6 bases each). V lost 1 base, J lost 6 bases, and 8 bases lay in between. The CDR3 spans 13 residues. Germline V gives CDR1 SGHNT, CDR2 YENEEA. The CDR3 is CASSLGGADTQYF. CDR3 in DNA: TGTGCCAGCAGCTTAGGGGGGGCCGATACGCAGTATTTT.

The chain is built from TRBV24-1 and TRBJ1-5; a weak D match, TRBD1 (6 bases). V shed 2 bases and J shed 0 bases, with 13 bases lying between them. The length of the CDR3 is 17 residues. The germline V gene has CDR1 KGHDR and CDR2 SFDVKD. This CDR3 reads CATSDSGAGHSNQPQHF. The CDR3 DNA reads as TGTGCCACCAGTGATTCGGGGGCAGGGCATAGCAATCAGCCCCAGCATTTT.

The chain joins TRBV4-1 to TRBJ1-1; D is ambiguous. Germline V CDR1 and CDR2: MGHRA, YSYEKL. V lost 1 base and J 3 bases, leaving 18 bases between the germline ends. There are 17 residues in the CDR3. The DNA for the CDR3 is TGCGCCAGCAGCCAAGGGACGGGGTCGAGTAGGGACACTGAAGCTTTCTTT. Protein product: CASSQGTGSSRDTEAFF.